Below are 31 T cell receptor beta chains sequenced from a single sample in a study of cytomegalovirus exposure and HLA in healthy donors listed by TCRdb under 2017. The library relied on the immunoSEQ multiplex PCR assay. For the multiplex PCR, a mixture combining 60 forward primers for TCR Vbeta segments and 13 reverse primers for TCR Jbeta segments was used. This immuneACCESS table, as held by TCRdb, lists in-frame sequences with V and J called but not all clones. Of the missing ones, under half trace to an unresolved V gene in checked studies; the others have no known cause. This sample lists about 150,000 clones; 70% to 85% were detected once. The ten largest clones represent around 1.9% of the sample. Material: PBMCs. The receptor set was obtained from a man aged 25-45 years in good health and CMV-seronegative.

The J gene is TRBJ2-7, the V gene TRBV6-5; a weak D match, TRBD1 (6 bases). The CDR3 runs to 13 residues. Germline CDR1 reads MNHEY; CDR2 reads SVGAGI. V was pared by 6 bases and J by 3 bases, with 12 bases between. The DNA for the CDR3 is TGTGCCAGCAGCCTTGGACAGAGCTACGAGCAGTACTTC. Amino acid sequence: CASSLGQSYEQYF.

The V call is TRBV7-9, the J call TRBJ2-5, with TRBD1 matching 8 bases. The CDR3 runs to 12 residues. Germline CDR1 is SEHNR and CDR2 is FQNEAQ (reference sequence). Germline trimming cut 6 bases from V and 5 bases from J; bases unmatched to any gene: 2. CDR3 DNA sequence: TGTGCCAGCAGGACAGGGGACGAGACCCAGTACTTC. Its translation is CASRTGDETQYF. The full variable domain, rest sourced from reference TRBV7-9 and TRBJ2-5, is DTGVSQNPRHKITKRGQNVTFRCDPISEHNRLYWYRQTLGQGPEFLTYFQNEAQLEKSRLLSDRFSAERPKGSFSTLEIQRTEQGDSAMYLCASRTGDETQYFGPGTRLLVL.

About this clone itself: The sample has other DNA sequences that encode this CDR3 too. V is TRBV19 and J is TRBJ1-1; TRBD1 is a possible D gene (6 bases). The CDR3 extends over 12 amino acids. The germline CDR1 and CDR2 sequences are LNHDA and SQIVND (reference sequence). V dropped 6 bases and J dropped 4 bases, with 9 bases sitting between them. The CDR3, as DNA: TGTGCCAGTAGGCAAGGGGGCACTGAAGCTTTCTTT. Amino acids: CASRQGGTEAFF.

This clone has only a few counts. The gene calls are TRBV7-2 and TRBJ2-7; TRBD1 might be the D (6 bases). Between the trimmed V and J ends, which lost 0 bases and 6 bases, there was a span of 12 bases. Looked up from germline, CDR1 is SGHTA and CDR2 is FQGNSA. CDR3 size: 14 residues. CDR3 DNA: TGTGCCAGCAGCTTAGCGCACAGGGAAGGCGAGCAGTACTTC. Its protein is CASSLAHREGEQYF.

The chain is built from TRBV9 and TRBJ2-2; 7 bases are shared with TRBD1. Germline loops: CDR1 SGDLS, CDR2 YYNGEE. J lost 2 bases, V lost 4 bases, and 5 bases had no gene match. The CDR3 totals 15 residues. CDR3 DNA sequence: TGTGCCAGCAGCATGGGACAGATCAACACCGGGGAGCTGTTTTTT. Its translation is CASSMGQINTGELFF. Combining the CDR3 with reference TRBV9 and TRBJ2-2 gives the whole variable domain DSGVTQTPKHLITATGQRVTLRCSPRSGDLSVYWYQQSLDQGLQFLIQYYNGEERAKGNILERFSAQQFPDLHSELNLSSLELGDSALYFCASSMGQINTGELFFGEGSRLTVL.

The chain has TRBV7-2 and TRBJ2-7; weak D call: TRBD1 (6 bases). Per germline, CDR1 SGHTA and CDR2 FQGNSA. The CDR3 totals 12 residues. Trimming took off 1 base at V and 9 bases at J, with 10 bases between the two ends. The CDR3 DNA reads TGTGCCAGCAGCTTAGACAGGGAAACGCAGTACTTC. This encodes CASSLDRETQYF.

V and J are TRBV2 and TRBJ1-6; 11 bases align to TRBD1. This CDR3 has 16 residues. V lost 3 bases and J lost 6; bases outside the gene matches: 4. Germline-derived CDR1 and CDR2 are SNHLY and FYNNEI. This CDR3 is CASSDTGTGGNSPLHF. CDR3 in DNA: TGTGCCAGCAGTGATACCGGGACAGGGGGTAATTCACCCCTCCACTTT.

V and J are TRBV7-6 and TRBJ2-7, with D hard to call. Per germline, CDR1 SGHVS and CDR2 FNYEAQ. Trimming took off 5 bases at V and 3 bases at J, with 14 bases between the two ends. This CDR3 has 14 amino acids. The CDR3 sequence is CASSPLPQFYEQYF. The CDR3 coding sequence is TGTGCCAGCAGCCCCTTGCCACAGTTCTACGAGCAGTACTTC.

The CDR3 sequence is CASSPRTGNTEAFF. The DNA of the CDR3 is TGTGCCAGCAGCCCCCGGACAGGAAACACTGAAGCTTTCTTT. The chain has TRBV9 and TRBJ1-1, with 7 positions matching TRBD1. The germline V gene has CDR1 SGDLS and CDR2 YYNGEE. The CDR3 consists of 14 residues. The V segment lost 4 bases and the J segment 2 bases; nucleotides outside the gene matches: 5.

The chain joins TRBV10-3 to TRBJ2-7; the D gene is possibly TRBD1 (6 bases). In germline, CDR1 is ENHRY, CDR2 SYGVKD. V was shortened by 6 bases and J by 0 bases, with 12 bases between the two germline ends. The CDR3 covers 14 residues. The CDR3 spells CAIRHPGASYEQYF. As DNA, the CDR3 is TGTGCCATCAGACATCCAGGGGCCTCCTACGAGCAGTACTTC.

The chain is built from TRBV28 and TRBJ2-1, with 12 bases fitting TRBD2. CDR3 length: 17 residues. Per the germline V gene, CDR1 is MDHEN and CDR2 is SYDVKM. V dropped 2 bases and J dropped 5; count of bases not matched to a gene: 7. The CDR3 DNA follows: TGTGCCAGCAGTTTAGTTCCCCTAGCGGGGGGGAACAATGAGCAGTTCTTC. It specifies CASSLVPLAGGNNEQFF.

V gene TRBV28 combines with J gene TRBJ2-2, with a tentative D call TRBD2 (5 bases). The V gene's germline CDR1 is MDHEN and CDR2 SYDVKM. V gave up 5 bases and J gave up 0 bases, with 10 bases separating them. The CDR3 totals 15 residues. CDR3 residues: CASSVAGTNTGELFF. The CDR3 coding sequence is TGTGCCAGCAGTGTGGCCGGGACGAACACCGGGGAGCTGTTTTTT.

The chain employs TRBV28 and TRBJ2-5; 10 bases are a match to TRBD2. Trimming took 6 bases from V and 7 from J; bases not matched to a gene: 11. This CDR3 spans 15 amino acids. Germline values: CDR1 MDHEN, CDR2 SYDVKM. CDR3 nucleotides: TGTGCCAGCAGATTAGCGGGGGGTGCTGGGGGGACCCAGTACTTC. Protein product: CASRLAGGAGGTQYF.

The CDR3 sequence is CASSDRTSGGYQETQYF. As DNA, the CDR3 is TGTGCCAGCAGCGACCGGACTAGCGGGGGGTACCAAGAGACCCAGTACTTC. The genes are TRBV7-2 and TRBJ2-5; 14 bases agree with TRBD2. The CDR3 runs 17 residues. Unmatched junction bases numbered 5, after V lost 5 bases and J lost 0 bases. Germline loops: CDR1 SGHTA, CDR2 FQGNSA.

This clone appeared a single time. V gene TRBV13 combines with J gene TRBJ2-1, with 10 positions matching TRBD1. This CDR3 has 15 residues. The ends lost 5 bases at V and 6 bases at J; junction bases unmatched: 7. CDR1 and CDR2 from the germline V gene are PRHDT and FYEKMQ (reference sequence). For the CDR3, the DNA is TGTGCCAGCAGCCAGGACAGGGGGGCCCTCAATGAGCAGTTCTTC. Translated, it gives CASSQDRGALNEQFF.

The chain employs TRBV30 and TRBJ2-3; a weak D match, TRBD1 (6 bases). Trimming took 0 bases from V and 6 from J, leaving 13 bases between them. Per the germline V gene, CDR1 is GTSNPN and CDR2 is SVGIG (reference sequence). This CDR3 spans 14 amino acids. The CDR3 nucleotides read TGTGCCTGGAGTGTCGGGTCAGGGGCCGATACGCAGTATTTT. This sequence encodes CAWSVGSGADTQYF.

This clone was recorded a few times. V usage is TRBV9 and J usage is TRBJ2-3; TRBD2 matches at 11 bases. Per germline, CDR1 SGDLS and CDR2 YYNGEE. Trimming took 2 bases from V and 5 from J; bases not matched to a gene: 4. The length of the CDR3 is 15 residues. The CDR3 DNA reads TGTGCCAGCAGCGTTAGCGGGGGGGCTCAAGATACGCAGTATTTT. Its translation is CASSVSGGAQDTQYF.

The gene calls are TRBV7-8 and TRBJ2-7, with a weak D call TRBD1 (6 bases). V lost 4 bases and J lost 5, with 18 bases in between. The CDR3 covers 15 residues. Per the germline V gene, CDR1 is SGHVS and CDR2 is FQNEAQ. The CDR3 spells CASSSSQGPQNEQYF. DNA for the CDR3: TGTGCCAGCAGCTCAAGTCAGGGGCCCCAGAACGAGCAGTACTTC. The full variable domain, in which reference TRBV7-8 and TRBJ2-7 provide the parts outside the CDR3, is GAGVSQSPRYKVAKRGQDVALRCDPISGHVSLFWYQQALGQGPEFLTYFQNEAQLDKSGLPSDRFFAERPEGSVSTLKIQRTQQEDSAVYLCASSSSQGPQNEQYFGPGTRLTVT.

The chain is built from TRBV10-3 and TRBJ1-2; TRBD1 matches at 8 bases. V shed 4 bases and J 2 bases; nucleotides not matched to a gene: 3. This CDR3 is built from 14 residues. CDR1 and CDR2 (germline): ENHRY, SYGVKD. CDR3 sequence (DNA): TGTGCCATCAGTGGGCAGGGGGCGAACTATGGCTACACCTTC. Its translation is CAISGQGANYGYTF.

This chain uses TRBV6-1 with TRBJ2-7; D gene uncertain. Per the germline V gene, CDR1 is MNHNS and CDR2 is SASEGT. V was trimmed by 4 bases and J by 2 bases, leaving 9 bases between them. This CDR3 is 13 amino acids long. CDR3 sequence reads: CASSVDMTYEQYF. In nucleotides, the CDR3 is TGTGCCAGCAGTGTCGACATGACCTACGAGCAGTACTTC.

This chain uses TRBV6-5 with TRBJ1-1; D is perhaps TRBD1 (6 bases). The CDR3 is 14 amino acids. V was cut by 3 bases and J by 6 bases, with 14 bases left in between. Germline lookup yields CDR1 MNHEY and CDR2 SVGAGI. As DNA, the CDR3 is TGTGCCAGCAGTTATATTTCAGGGGCAGCTGAAGCTTTCTTT. Its translation is CASSYISGAAEAFF.

This clone was found once. This chain uses TRBV19 with TRBJ1-2, with 7 positions matching TRBD1. There are 14 residues in the CDR3. CDR1 and CDR2 from the germline V gene are LNHDA and SQIVND (reference sequence). J gave up 6 bases and V 0 bases, and 4 bases lay outside the gene matches. The CDR3 loop reads CASSIDLRGDGYTF. Here the CDR3 DNA reads TGTGCCAGTAGTATAGATCTCAGGGGGGATGGCTACACCTTC.

This clone was observed a handful of times. The rearrangement joins TRBV4-2 to TRBJ2-2; 8 positions agree with TRBD2. The V and J ends lost 5 bases and 0 bases, in that order; junction bases with no gene match: 11. This CDR3 is 18 amino acids long. Germline V lookup: CDR1 LGHNA, CDR2 YNFKEQ. CDR3 residues: CASSSLAAGGPNTGELFF. The DNA for the CDR3 is TGTGCCAGCAGCTCTTTGGCCGCGGGGGGTCCGAACACCGGGGAGCTGTTTTTT.

The chain has TRBV7-2 and TRBJ1-4; D is ambiguous. Trimming removed 3 bases from V and 4 bases from J, with 9 bases in between. The germline V gene has CDR1 SGHTA and CDR2 FQGNSA. CDR3 length equals 14 residues. Written as DNA, the CDR3 is TGTGCCAGCAGCTTGAGCGCCGTTAATGAAAAACTGTTTTTT. This sequence encodes CASSLSAVNEKLFF. Based on the CDR3 plus reference TRBV7-2 and TRBJ1-4, the full variable domain is GAGVSQSPSNKVTEKGKDVELRCDPISGHTALYWYRQSLGQGLEFLIYFQGNSAPDKSGLPSDRFSAERTGGSVSTLTIQRTQQEDSAVYLCASSLSAVNEKLFFGSGTQLSVL.

The gene calls are TRBV6-1 and TRBJ2-5, with D possibly matching TRBD1 (6 bases). Germline V gene data show CDR1 as MNHNS and CDR2 as SASEGT. The V end lost 4 bases, the J end lost 5 bases, and 14 bases lay between the germline ends. The CDR3 loop spans 14 amino acids. CDR3 sequence reads: CASSGPNRAETQYF. CDR3 nucleotide sequence: TGTGCCAGCAGTGGCCCTAACAGGGCCGAGACCCAGTACTTC.

V gene TRBV6-5 combines with J gene TRBJ1-1, with D unresolved. Germline values: CDR1 MNHEY, CDR2 SVGAGI. Trimming removed 0 bases at V and 0 bases at J, with 11 bases between. The CDR3 contains 16 residues. The CDR3 protein is CASSYSRGSVNTEAFF. The CDR3 DNA reads as TGTGCCAGCAGTTACTCGAGAGGATCCGTGAACACTGAAGCTTTCTTT.

The V call is TRBV10-3, the J call TRBJ2-5, with 8 bases identical to TRBD1. The CDR3 extends over 16 amino acids. Per the germline V gene, CDR1 is ENHRY and CDR2 is SYGVKD. V trimming: 2 bases; J trimming: 1 base; junction bases outside the gene matches: 6. In DNA form, the CDR3 reads TGTGCCATCAGTGAGGCGGACAGGGTGTCCCAAGAGACCCAGTACTTC. The encoded protein is CAISEADRVSQETQYF.

This clone was picked up one time. This chain links TRBV18 with TRBJ1-1; TRBD1 matches 8 bases. V dropped 3 bases and J dropped 5; count of bases not matched to a gene: 11. The CDR3 loop spans 16 amino acids. Per germline, CDR1 KGHSH and CDR2 LQKENI. The CDR3 DNA is TGTGCCAGCTCACCTACTCTCGGACAGGGCGGAACTGAAGCTTTCTTT. Its protein product is CASSPTLGQGGTEAFF.

This chain's CDR3 is CASSSTRTASNEQFF. The CDR3 nucleotides are TGTGCCAGCAGCTCCACTCGGACAGCCTCCAATGAGCAGTTCTTC. The chain carries TRBV28 and TRBJ2-1; possible D gene TRBD1, 6 bases. Germline lookup yields CDR1 MDHEN and CDR2 SYDVKM. The CDR3 covers 15 residues. V was cut by 6 bases and J by 6 bases, with 18 bases left in between.

The chain carries TRBV7-8 and TRBJ2-7; TRBD1 might be the D (6 bases). The CDR3 spans 15 residues. Germline V gene data show CDR1 as SGHVS and CDR2 as FQNEAQ. The V end lost 1 base, the J end lost 2 bases, and 12 bases lay between the germline ends. The CDR3 nucleotides are TGTGCCAGCAGCTTAGTAGGGGGTGCCACCTACGAGCAGTACTTC. Its protein product is CASSLVGGATYEQYF.

This clone was detected a few times. This chain connects TRBV2 to TRBJ2-3, with TRBD2 as a possible D gene (6 bases). Trimming pared 6 bases from V and 3 bases from J, leaving 13 bases between. This CDR3 comprises 14 residues. In germline, CDR1 is SNHLY, CDR2 FYNNEI. The CDR3 sequence is CASSPSARTDTQYF. The CDR3 DNA reads as TGTGCCAGCAGCCCTAGCGCGAGGACAGATACGCAGTATTTT.